Detailed here is one T cell receptor beta chain. The target antigen is unknown. This sample is drawn from a study of cytomegalovirus exposure and HLA in healthy donors. The study's findings and limits: Evidence from a later analysis indicated that most CMV-associated TCR beta chains looked HLA-restricted. Sequencing depth roughly uniform across donors was assumed in presence/absence analyses. Association of a missense DCLRE1C variant with TCR beta V- and J-gene trimming was reported in a later analysis.

Amplification used 60 Vbeta primers and 13 Jbeta primers. The protocol was immunoSEQ multiplex PCR, while the TCRdb copy is restricted to in-frame clones and leaves out a portion. The profile shows fewer than 100,000 clones, about 80% of them singletons. V shed 2 bases and J shed 5 bases, with 6 bases lying between them. This CDR3 has 12 amino acids. Germline V gives CDR1 KGHSH, CDR2 LQKENI. Material: PBMCs. The chain joins TRBV18 to TRBJ2-5; the D gene is possibly TRBD1 (6 bases). This TCR was recovered from a man aged 35 to 55 in good health and CMV-seropositive. For the CDR3, the DNA is TGTGCCAGCTCACCAAGGGGGGAGACCCAGTACTTC. Translating gives CASSPRGETQYF.